Listed here are 14 T cell receptor beta chains from one sample, sequenced in a study of blood T cells in healthy people across ages. For the second PCR, which ran for 7 to 11 cycles, a sample-barcoded 5' primer and a J-beta primer mix were used. MiXCR, run by TCRdb on the 5' RACE reads, gives a single entry per CDR3 protein. The sample holds some 1.4 million distinct CDR3 sequences; around two fifths are singletons and the top ten take 7.9%. Sequenced material: blood. The receptors were gathered from a woman aged 18-29 years in good health.

This chain connects TRBV6-1 to TRBJ1-1, with D perhaps TRBD1 (5 bases). The CDR3 has 14 amino acids. V lost 5 bases and J lost 2, with 12 bases in between. Germline V gene lookup returns CDR1 MNHNS and CDR2 SASEGT. Here the CDR3 reads CASSTPGDNTEAFF. The CDR3 nucleotides read TGTGCCAGCAGTACACCGGGGGATAACACTGAAGCTTTCTTT.

This chain uses TRBV24-1 with TRBJ2-1; a weak D match, TRBD1 (5 bases). The CDR3 loop spans 12 amino acids. Germline lookup yields CDR1 KGHDR and CDR2 SFDVKD. Trimming removed 9 bases from V and 9 bases from J, with 14 bases in between. The CDR3 sequence is CATAPTGGEQFF. As DNA, the CDR3 is TGTGCCACCGCGCCCACAGGCGGTGAGCAGTTCTTC.

The chain couples TRBV20-1 to TRBJ2-7; 12 nucleotides align to TRBD2. The V and J ends lost 2 bases and 3 bases, in that order; junction bases with no gene match: 5. The CDR3 spans 15 residues. The germline V gene has CDR1 DFQATT and CDR2 SNEGSKA (reference sequence). CDR3 bases: TGCAGTGCTAGACAAACTAGCGGGGGGCGCTACGAGCAGTACTTC. Translation gives CSARQTSGGRYEQYF.

This clonotype was counted a few times. The V and J genes are TRBV4-1 and TRBJ2-7; 13 bases agree with TRBD2. V lost 1 base and J lost 2; bases outside the gene matches: 2. From germline, CDR1 is MGHRA and CDR2 YSYEKL. There are 16 residues in the CDR3. The CDR3 sequence is CASSQAGTSGTYEQYF. The CDR3 DNA sequence: TGCGCCAGCAGCCAAGCCGGGACTAGCGGGACCTACGAGCAGTACTTC.

The V gene is TRBV4-1, the J gene TRBJ2-5, with 8 bases aligning to TRBD1. In germline, CDR1 is MGHRA, CDR2 YSYEKL. The CDR3 is made up of 18 amino acids. Trimming took 2 bases from V and 0 from J; bases not matched to a gene: 11. CDR3 loop: CASSQSPITGGYQETQYF. Written as DNA, the CDR3 is TGCGCCAGCAGCCAATCGCCGATTACAGGGGGTTACCAAGAGACCCAGTACTTC.

In DNA form, the CDR3 reads TGCAGTGCTAGAGATCCCCAGGGTGGCAATGAGCAGTTCTTC. Amino acid sequence: CSARDPQGGNEQFF. The V gene is TRBV20-1, the J gene TRBJ2-1, with D tentatively TRBD1 (5 bases). CDR1 is DFQATT and CDR2 is SNEGSKA in the germline V gene (reference sequence). CDR3 size: 14 residues. V was clipped by 0 bases and J by 6 bases, with 12 bases between them.

In this sample, this clonotype turned up once. This chain links TRBV4-1 with TRBJ2-3; possibly TRBD2 for D (6 bases). CDR3 length equals 16 residues. Germline V gene data show CDR1 as MGHRA and CDR2 as YSYEKL. The ends were cut back, 2 bases at V and 2 bases at J, with 14 bases in the middle. The CDR3 reads CASSQPPGLHTDTQYF. The CDR3 DNA sequence: TGCGCCAGCAGCCAACCCCCGGGACTTCACACAGATACGCAGTATTTT.

This clonotype was observed a handful of times. The chain joins TRBV27 to TRBJ2-7; perhaps D is TRBD1 or TRBD2 (6 bases each). Germline assignment: CDR1 MNHEY and CDR2 SMNVEV (reference sequence). The CDR3 has 14 amino acids. Trimming removed 1 base from V and 5 bases from J, with 12 bases in between. The CDR3, as DNA: TGTGCCAGCAGTTTATTAGGGGGGAACCACGAGCAGTACTTC. Protein sequence: CASSLLGGNHEQYF.

The count of this clonotype is one. J is TRBJ1-2 and V is TRBV20-1; D is possibly TRBD1 (6 bases). The CDR3 has 15 residues. Germline-derived CDR1 and CDR2 are DFQATT and SNEGSKA (reference sequence). V shed 3 bases and J shed 4 bases, with 18 bases lying between them. CDR3 protein: CSARGYYRAGYGYTF. Here the CDR3 DNA reads TGCAGTGCTAGGGGTTATTACAGGGCTGGCTATGGCTACACCTTC.

The chain uses TRBV30 and TRBJ1-3; D ambiguous. Trimming pared 0 bases from V and 0 bases from J, leaving 9 bases between. Germline V CDR1 and CDR2: GTSNPN, SVGIG (reference sequence). CDR3 size: 15 residues. The CDR3 region has the DNA TGTGCCTGGAGTGTTCCGGGCGACTCTGGAAACACCATATATTTT. It is translated as CAWSVPGDSGNTIYF.

As to this clonotype: At one end, the junction sequence differs from germline, possibly due to a read error. The J gene is TRBJ1-2, the V gene TRBV20-1; 9 positions match TRBD1. This CDR3 comprises 14 residues. CDR1 and CDR2 (germline): DFQATT, SNEGSKA (reference sequence). Here the CDR3 DNA reads TGCAGTCCTAGTCTCTCGGACAGGGGTTATGGCTACACCTTC. It encodes CSPSLSDRGYGYTF.

This chain links TRBV27 with TRBJ1-2, with a weak D call TRBD1 (6 bases). The CDR3 runs to 16 residues. V shed 6 bases and J shed 3 bases, with 20 bases lying between them. Per germline, CDR1 MNHEY and CDR2 SMNVEV (reference sequence). For the CDR3, the DNA is TGTGCCAGCAGCCTTCGAGGGGGGGGGAACGACTATGGCTACACCTTC. Encoded protein: CASSLRGGGNDYGYTF.

With regard to this clonotype: Sequence at one end of the junction differs from germline and may be a read error. The V and J genes are TRBV4-1 and TRBJ2-1; TRBD2 is a possible D gene (5 bases). Germline values: CDR1 MGHRA, CDR2 YSYEKL. This CDR3 has 15 amino acids. CDR3 DNA: TGCGCCAACAGCCAAGTCGGGGAACAGCACAATGAGCAGTTCTTC. Residues: CANSQVGEQHNEQFF.

Comment on this clonotype: The junction departs from the called germline gene at one end, perhaps through a read error. The rearrangement uses TRBV5-1 and TRBJ1-2, with a possible D match to TRBD1 (5 bases). CDR1 is SGHRS, CDR2 YFSETQ, per germline. This CDR3 has 14 amino acids. CDR3 residues: CASSLAGDAYGCTF. DNA for the CDR3: TGCGCCAGCAGCTTGGCCGGGGACGCCTATGGCTGCACCTTC.